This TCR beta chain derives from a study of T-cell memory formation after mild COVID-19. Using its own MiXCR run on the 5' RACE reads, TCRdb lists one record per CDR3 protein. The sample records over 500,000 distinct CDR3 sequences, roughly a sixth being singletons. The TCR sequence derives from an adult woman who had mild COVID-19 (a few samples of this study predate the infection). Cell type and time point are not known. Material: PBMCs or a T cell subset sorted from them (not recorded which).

CDR3 nucleotide sequence: TGTGCCAGCAGGTCCTCCCTCGGGGGCCTAGGCGACAATGAGCAGTTCTTC. This sequence encodes CASRSSLGGLGDNEQFF. The rearrangement uses TRBV7-9 and TRBJ2-1; D could derive from TRBD1 or TRBD2 (6 bases each). Germline CDR1 SEHNR, CDR2 FQNEAQ (reference sequence). This CDR3 has 17 amino acids. V gave up 6 bases and J gave up 5 bases, with 23 bases separating them.